Below are 14 T cell receptor beta chains sequenced from a single sample in a study of T cells in Graves' hyperthyroidism and ophthalmopathy. TCR beta CDR3 regions were amplified from RNA. Initially, a first-round RT-PCR of the TCR CDR3 employed the HTBI primer set. Each CDR3 protein gets one entry after TCRdb re-called the multiplex PCR reads with MiXCR. Of a few hundred thousand distinct CDR3 sequences in the sample, around 16% were seen once. The sample comprised blood. The receptors come from a man between 35 and 55 years old with Graves' hyperthyroidism.

This sequence joins TRBV28 and TRBJ1-2, with 7 bases lining up with TRBD1. Germline V gene lookup returns CDR1 MDHEN and CDR2 SYDVKM. The trim removed 7 bases at V and 1 base at J, leaving 9 bases unmatched. The CDR3 sequence is 15 residues long. The CDR3 sequence is CASISRTGNNYGYTF. CDR3 nucleotide sequence: TGTGCCAGCATCAGCAGGACAGGAAATAACTATGGCTACACCTTC.

The gene calls are TRBV28 and TRBJ2-7; 15 bases agree with TRBD2. V shed 6 bases and J 5 bases; nucleotides not matched to a gene: 14. Germline V CDR1 and CDR2: MDHEN, SYDVKM. The CDR3 has 18 residues. The CDR3 here is CASRPSGLAGGLGDEQYF. Here the CDR3 DNA reads TGTGCCAGCAGGCCATCGGGACTAGCGGGGGGCTTAGGGGACGAGCAGTACTTC.

This clonotype occurred many times. V gene TRBV29-1 combines with J gene TRBJ1-1, with D unclear. The CDR3 covers 10 residues. The germline CDR1 and CDR2 sequences are SQVTM and ANQGSEA. V was clipped by 5 bases and J by 6 bases, with 7 bases between them. CDR3 residues: CSVLAPEAFF. Written as DNA, the CDR3 is TGCAGCGTTCTAGCGCCTGAAGCTTTCTTT.

This clonotype was detected a few times. The J gene is TRBJ2-2, the V gene TRBV5-4; the D is unclear. The germline gives CDR1 SGHNT, CDR2 YYREEE (reference sequence). The V gene lost 3 bases and the J gene lost 0 bases, with 6 bases spanning the gap. This CDR3 is built from 14 residues. In nucleotides, the CDR3 is TGTGCCAGCAGCTCCCGGACGAACACCGGGGAGCTGTTTTTT. Amino acids: CASSSRTNTGELFF. The variable domain in full, with the rest retrieved from reference TRBV5-4 and TRBJ2-2, is ETGVTQSPTHLIKTRGQQVTLRCSSQSGHNTVSWYQQALGQGPQFIFQYYREEENGRGNFPPRFSGLQFPNYSSELNVNALELDDSALYLCASSSRTNTGELFFGEGSRLTVL.

In this sample, this clonotype turned up many times. V gene TRBV7-2 combines with J gene TRBJ2-3, with 10 bases aligning to TRBD2. Germline CDR1 and CDR2: SGHTA and FQGNSA. The CDR3 contains 17 residues. V shed 5 bases and J 1 base; nucleotides not matched to a gene: 9. The CDR3 DNA follows: TGTGCCAGCAGCGAGACCCTAGCGGGGGATGGCACAGATACGCAGTATTTT. Translation gives CASSETLAGDGTDTQYF. The complete variable domain, with remaining parts taken from reference TRBV7-2 and TRBJ2-3, reads GAGVSQSPSNKVTEKGKDVELRCDPISGHTALYWYRQSLGQGLEFLIYFQGNSAPDKSGLPSDRFSAERTGGSVSTLTIQRTQQEDSAVYLCASSETLAGDGTDTQYFGPGTRLTVL.

This clonotype was counted many times. V is TRBV20-1 and J is TRBJ2-6; the D is unclear. Trimming took off 2 bases at V and 0 bases at J, with 14 bases between the two ends. This CDR3 is 17 amino acids long. Germline V gene sequence: CDR1 DFQATT, CDR2 SNEGSKA (reference sequence). The CDR3 DNA follows: TGCAGTGCTAGATACAAAACGGGTGGCTCTGGGGCCAACGTCCTGACTTTC. As protein: CSARYKTGGSGANVLTF.

This clonotype has a count of ten or more. This chain links TRBV9 with TRBJ1-6; 10 positions match TRBD1. CDR1 and CDR2 from the germline V gene are SGDLS and YYNGEE. The length of the CDR3 is 16 residues. The V segment lost 2 bases and the J segment 6 bases; nucleotides outside the gene matches: 5. The CDR3 is CASSVGTGDRNSPLHF. The CDR3 DNA sequence: TGTGCCAGCAGCGTGGGGACAGGGGACCGTAATTCACCCCTCCACTTT.

The chain couples TRBV11-1 to TRBJ1-1, with TRBD1 matching 11 bases. The germline gives CDR1 SGHAT, CDR2 FQDESV (reference sequence). The ends lost 5 bases at V and 10 bases at J; junction bases unmatched: 6. This CDR3 region has 13 residues. The CDR3 DNA follows: TGTGCCAGCAGCCCCTGGGGACAGGGGGGAGCTTTCTTT. It translates to CASSPWGQGGAFF.

This clonotype was picked up many times. The chain uses TRBV7-2 and TRBJ2-1; TRBD1 might be the D (8 bases). Trimming removed 5 bases at V and 5 bases at J, with 16 bases between. Germline V gene data show CDR1 as SGHTA and CDR2 as FQGNSA. The CDR3 runs to 15 residues. The CDR3 loop reads CASSRTGGGNNEQFF. Written as DNA, the CDR3 is TGTGCCAGCAGCCGCACAGGGGGGGGTAACAATGAGCAGTTCTTC. Full variable domain (outside the CDR3, taken from reference TRBV7-2 and TRBJ2-1): GAGVSQSPSNKVTEKGKDVELRCDPISGHTALYWYRQSLGQGLEFLIYFQGNSAPDKSGLPSDRFSAERTGGSVSTLTIQRTQQEDSAVYLCASSRTGGGNNEQFFGPGTRLTVL.

This clonotype was seen many times. The chain is built from TRBV4-3 and TRBJ1-1; D might be TRBD1 (6 bases). The germline V and J ends were trimmed by 6 bases and 2 bases, with 13 bases remaining between them. The CDR3 is 14 amino acids. CDR1 and CDR2 (germline): LGHNA, YSLEER. Here the CDR3 DNA reads TGCGCCAGCAGGAATCGAGGGGGAAACACTGAAGCTTTCTTT. It yields the protein CASRNRGGNTEAFF.

This clonotype was picked up many times. The J gene is TRBJ2-3, the V gene TRBV7-2; D is undetermined. Trimming cost V 3 bases and J 6 bases, with 7 bases left between them. The germline CDR1 and CDR2 sequences are SGHTA and FQGNSA. CDR3 size: 12 residues. CDR3 in amino acids: CASSLARDTQYF. The CDR3, as DNA: TGTGCCAGCAGCTTGGCGCGGGATACGCAGTATTTT. The whole variable domain, filled in from reference TRBV7-2 and TRBJ2-3, reads GAGVSQSPSNKVTEKGKDVELRCDPISGHTALYWYRQSLGQGLEFLIYFQGNSAPDKSGLPSDRFSAERTGGSVSTLTIQRTQQEDSAVYLCASSLARDTQYFGPGTRLTVL.

This clonotype was recorded at least ten times. The rearrangement uses TRBV24-1 and TRBJ1-5; TRBD1 matches at 10 bases. This CDR3 is 17 amino acids long. Germline trimming cut 4 bases from V and 6 bases from J; bases unmatched to any gene: 11. CDR1 and CDR2 (germline): KGHDR, SFDVKD. The CDR3 region is CATSESTGTGVGQPQHF. CDR3 sequence (DNA): TGTGCCACCAGTGAAAGCACCGGGACAGGGGTTGGTCAGCCCCAGCATTTT.

The table lists this clonotype with many counts. The chain recombines TRBV11-2 with TRBJ2-4; 7 nucleotides match TRBD1. From germline, CDR1 is SGHAT and CDR2 FQNNGV. CDR3 size: 13 residues. V shed 6 bases and J 8 bases; nucleotides not matched to a gene: 7. The CDR3 bases are TGTGCCAGCAGTCAGGGGACAGTGGACATTCAGTACTTC. Translating gives CASSQGTVDIQYF.

This clonotype was detected ten times or more. The chain has TRBV28 and TRBJ2-3, with TRBD2 identical over 11 bases. Per the germline V gene, CDR1 is MDHEN and CDR2 is SYDVKM. The CDR3 length is 16 residues. The trim removed 6 bases at V and 6 bases at J, leaving 11 bases unmatched. For the CDR3, the DNA is TGTGCCAGCAGGACCGGTGGTAGCGGGGGGGCTGATACGCAGTATTTT. Residues: CASRTGGSGGADTQYF.